Presented here are 20 T cell receptor beta chains from one specimen sequenced in a study of regulatory T cells in long-lasting Graves disease. The authors built TCR beta libraries using iRepertoire HTBI primers and Arm-PCR of CDR3 regions. TCRdb re-analysed the multiplex PCR reads in MiXCR, keeping a single row per CDR3 protein. The sample consists of a few hundred thousand distinct CDR3 sequences, around 20% of them appearing once. Time point described: persistent/refractory GD, antithyroid drugs over 5 years with positive TRAb. There was RNA extracted from PBMCs, and the TCR library was made from it. The source was peripheral blood mononuclear cells (PBMCs), collected when the disease was refractory, from a patient treated with antithyroid drugs. The source of these receptors is a female donor with Graves disease.

The sample holds a few counts of this clonotype. The V gene is TRBV7-9, the J gene TRBJ2-7; no reliable D call. CDR1 is SEHNR, CDR2 FQNEAQ, per germline (reference sequence). This CDR3 has 15 residues. The germline V and J ends were trimmed by 4 bases and 0 bases, with 13 bases remaining between them. The DNA for the CDR3 is TGTGCCAGCAGCTCGCCCGGAAGGAGCTCCTACGAGCAGTACTTC. Its translation is CASSSPGRSSYEQYF.

The chain couples TRBV19 to TRBJ2-7; 8 bases are shared with TRBD2. V gave up 5 bases and J gave up 0 bases; unmatched junction bases: 15. Germline V CDR1 and CDR2: LNHDA, SQIVND (reference sequence). The CDR3 totals 18 residues. The CDR3 reads CASSPQPSGSYRSYEQYF. The CDR3 DNA sequence: TGTGCCAGTAGTCCCCAGCCGAGCGGGAGTTACCGCTCCTACGAGCAGTACTTC.

This clonotype was counted ten times or more. The chain has TRBV6-5 and TRBJ1-6, with D tentatively TRBD1 (5 bases). This CDR3 has 15 amino acids. Per germline, CDR1 MNHEY and CDR2 SVGAGI. V was trimmed by 0 bases and J by 5 bases, leaving 8 bases between them. This CDR3 reads CASSYSAGHNSPLHF. CDR3 DNA: TGTGCCAGCAGTTACTCTGCAGGGCATAATTCACCCCTCCACTTT.

The chain couples TRBV27 to TRBJ1-2; the match to TRBD1 covers 7 bases. Germline lookup yields CDR1 MNHEY and CDR2 SMNVEV (reference sequence). This CDR3 is 14 amino acids long. V trimming: 3 bases; J trimming: 7 bases; junction bases outside the gene matches: 8. CDR3 sequence: CASSFQTGISGYTF. DNA of the CDR3: TGTGCCAGCAGTTTTCAGACAGGGATTAGTGGCTACACCTTC.

This clonotype was observed many times. V and J are TRBV11-2 and TRBJ1-4; D possibly corresponds to TRBD1 (5 bases). Between the trimmed V and J ends, which lost 5 bases and 4 bases, there was a span of 11 bases. The CDR3 spans 14 residues. Germline V gives CDR1 SGHAT, CDR2 FQNNGV. The CDR3 region is CASSQGGVNEKLFF. The CDR3 region has the DNA TGTGCCAGCAGCCAGGGTGGGGTTAATGAAAAACTGTTTTTT.

The CDR3 loop is CAWRGQANQPQHF. CDR3 bases: TGTGCCTGGAGGGGACAGGCCAATCAGCCCCAGCATTTT. The chain uses TRBV30 and TRBJ1-5; TRBD1 matches at 8 bases. Germline V lookup: CDR1 GTSNPN, CDR2 SVGIG (reference sequence). V was clipped by 3 bases and J by 3 bases; unmatched bases: 1. The CDR3 has 13 amino acids.

The chain employs TRBV11-3 and TRBJ2-3; D is unclear. The CDR3 contains 16 residues. Germline CDR1 SGHNT, CDR2 YENEEA. V lost 5 bases and J 4 bases, leaving 19 bases between the germline ends. CDR3: CASSPGRTGLADTQYF. The DNA of the CDR3 is TGTGCCAGCAGCCCAGGACGCACGGGTTTGGCAGATACGCAGTATTTT. Full variable domain (rest looked up from reference TRBV11-3 and TRBJ2-3): EAGVVQSPRYKIIEKKQPVAFWCNPISGHNTLYWYLQNLGQGPELLIRYENEEAVDDSQLPKDRFSAERLKGVDSTLKIQPAELGDSAVYLCASSPGRTGLADTQYFGPGTRLTVL.

This rearrangement joins TRBV27 to TRBJ2-2, with D hard to call. The germline V and J ends were trimmed by 3 bases and 8 bases, with 10 bases remaining between them. Germline values: CDR1 MNHEY, CDR2 SMNVEV (reference sequence). This CDR3 is built from 13 residues. CDR3 region: CASSFGPKGELFF. For the CDR3, the DNA is TGTGCCAGCAGTTTTGGGCCCAAAGGGGAGCTGTTTTTT.

The CDR3 sequence: CASSLTKSTDTQYF. Here the CDR3 DNA reads TGTGCCAGCAGTCTGACGAAAAGCACAGATACGCAGTATTTT. The chain uses TRBV2 and TRBJ2-3; D remains unclear. Germline assignment: CDR1 SNHLY and CDR2 FYNNEI. This CDR3 contains 14 residues. V shed 5 bases and J shed 0 bases, with 9 bases lying between them.

In this sample, this clonotype turned up many times. The J gene is TRBJ1-2, the V gene TRBV7-9, with D maybe TRBD1 (6 bases). V dropped 1 base and J dropped 2 bases, with 11 bases sitting between them. Germline-derived CDR1 and CDR2 are SEHNR and FQNEAQ (reference sequence). This CDR3 comprises 15 residues. CDR3 sequence reads: CASSLEAGQNYGYTF. In DNA, the CDR3 is TGTGCCAGCAGCTTAGAAGCCGGACAGAACTATGGCTACACCTTC.

With regard to this clonotype: A much larger clone is a single base away; this may be a read error. This chain links TRBV2 with TRBJ2-7; D tentatively fits TRBD1 or TRBD2 (5 bases each). Trimming pared 7 bases from V and 6 bases from J, leaving 19 bases between. There are 14 residues in the CDR3. Germline V lookup: CDR1 SNHLY, CDR2 FYNNEI. The CDR3: CASTAGTLGCEQYF. CDR3 coding DNA: TGTGCCAGCACCGCCGGGACCCTGGGATGCGAGCAGTACTTC. Variable domain in full (rest from reference TRBV2 and TRBJ2-7): EPEVTQTPSHQVTQMGQEVILRCVPISNHLYFYWYRQILGQKVEFLVSFYNNEISEKSEIFDDQFSVERPDGSNFTLKIRSTKLEDSAMYFCASTAGTLGCEQYFGPGTRLTVT.

Regarding this clonotype: A read error is possible here, since a much larger clone lies one base away. The chain has TRBV10-3 and TRBJ1-2; the D is unclear. The CDR3 spans 14 residues. From germline, CDR1 is ENHRY and CDR2 SYGVKD. Trimming cost V 5 bases and J 0 bases, with 10 bases left between them. The CDR3 reads CAISYSATNYGYTF. The CDR3 DNA reads TGTGCCATCAGTTACTCTGCGACTAACTATGGCTACACCTTC.

The CDR3 is CASSHPDRENTGELFF. The CDR3 nucleotides are TGTGCCAGCAGCCACCCGGACAGGGAGAACACCGGGGAGCTGTTTTTT. The V call is TRBV28, the J call TRBJ2-2; 8 bases align to TRBD1. The germline gives CDR1 MDHEN, CDR2 SYDVKM. The CDR3 runs to 16 residues. V shed 6 bases and J 1 base; nucleotides not matched to a gene: 7.

This clonotype was observed at least ten times. This CDR3 is CASSRGPNEKLFF. In DNA form, the CDR3 reads TGTGCCAGCAGCCGCGGGCCTAATGAAAAACTGTTTTTT. V usage is TRBV11-3 and J usage is TRBJ1-4; no reliable D call. The CDR3 has 13 amino acids. V was trimmed by 5 bases and J by 3 bases, leaving 7 bases between them. Germline V gene sequence: CDR1 SGHNT, CDR2 YENEEA.

Ten or more counts support this clonotype. The rearrangement uses TRBV20-1 and TRBJ2-2; the D gene could be TRBD1 or TRBD2 (5 bases each). The CDR3 loop spans 14 amino acids. The V end was cut by 6 bases, the J end by 5 bases, with 16 bases between. From germline, CDR1 is DFQATT and CDR2 SNEGSKA (reference sequence). DNA for the CDR3: TGCAGTGCGGTGCCCGGGACCGTAACCGGGGAGCTGTTTTTT. It codes for CSAVPGTVTGELFF.

The chain carries TRBV5-1 and TRBJ2-2, with TRBD1 matching over 11 bases. The CDR3 has 16 amino acids. Per the germline V gene, CDR1 is SGHRS and CDR2 is YFSETQ. With 4 bases clipped from V and 3 bases from J, the junction kept 5 bases outside the gene matches. CDR3 in DNA: TGCGCCAGCAGCGCCGGACAGGGGGCGGACACCGGGGAGCTGTTTTTT. Translated, it gives CASSAGQGADTGELFF. Full variable domain (missing parts from reference TRBV5-1 and TRBJ2-2): KAGVTQTPRYLIKTRGQQVTLSCSPISGHRSVSWYQQTPGQGLQFLFEYFSETQRNKGNFPGRFSGRQFSNSRSEMNVSTLELGDSALYLCASSAGQGADTGELFFGEGSRLTVL.

The V and J genes are TRBV6-1 and TRBJ2-1, with 7 nucleotides matching TRBD1. The CDR3 length is 14 residues. From germline, CDR1 is MNHNS and CDR2 SASEGT. V dropped 4 bases and J dropped 1; count of bases not matched to a gene: 1. The CDR3 reads CASSARGSYNEQFF. For the CDR3, the DNA is TGTGCCAGCAGTGCCAGGGGGTCCTACAATGAGCAGTTCTTC.

Ten or more counts support this clonotype. CDR3 protein: CASSIQNNYGYTF. In DNA, the CDR3 is TGTGCCAGCAGTATACAAAATAACTATGGCTACACCTTC. The chain recombines TRBV28 with TRBJ1-2; D unclear. The germline CDR1 and CDR2 sequences are MDHEN and SYDVKM. V was trimmed by 5 bases and J by 1 base, leaving 8 bases between them. This CDR3 comprises 13 residues.

This clonotype was seen once. The chain couples TRBV12-3 or TRBV12-4 to TRBJ2-5; D tentatively reads TRBD1 or TRBD2 (6 bases each). CDR3 size: 15 residues. V was clipped by 6 bases and J by 5 bases, with 19 bases between them. CDR3 loop: CASSVGGPSLETQYF. In DNA form, the CDR3 reads TGTGCCAGCAGCGTAGGGGGGCCATCTCTTGAGACCCAGTACTTC.

This clonotype was seen at least ten times. The chain has TRBV28 and TRBJ1-4; TRBD1 matches at 7 bases. The CDR3 is 14 amino acids. Per germline, CDR1 MDHEN and CDR2 SYDVKM. V lost 5 bases, J lost 6 bases, and 6 bases stayed unmatched. The CDR3 protein is CASSQGTVDEKLFF. Written as DNA, the CDR3 is TGTGCCAGCAGTCAGGGGACAGTTGATGAAAAACTGTTTTTT.